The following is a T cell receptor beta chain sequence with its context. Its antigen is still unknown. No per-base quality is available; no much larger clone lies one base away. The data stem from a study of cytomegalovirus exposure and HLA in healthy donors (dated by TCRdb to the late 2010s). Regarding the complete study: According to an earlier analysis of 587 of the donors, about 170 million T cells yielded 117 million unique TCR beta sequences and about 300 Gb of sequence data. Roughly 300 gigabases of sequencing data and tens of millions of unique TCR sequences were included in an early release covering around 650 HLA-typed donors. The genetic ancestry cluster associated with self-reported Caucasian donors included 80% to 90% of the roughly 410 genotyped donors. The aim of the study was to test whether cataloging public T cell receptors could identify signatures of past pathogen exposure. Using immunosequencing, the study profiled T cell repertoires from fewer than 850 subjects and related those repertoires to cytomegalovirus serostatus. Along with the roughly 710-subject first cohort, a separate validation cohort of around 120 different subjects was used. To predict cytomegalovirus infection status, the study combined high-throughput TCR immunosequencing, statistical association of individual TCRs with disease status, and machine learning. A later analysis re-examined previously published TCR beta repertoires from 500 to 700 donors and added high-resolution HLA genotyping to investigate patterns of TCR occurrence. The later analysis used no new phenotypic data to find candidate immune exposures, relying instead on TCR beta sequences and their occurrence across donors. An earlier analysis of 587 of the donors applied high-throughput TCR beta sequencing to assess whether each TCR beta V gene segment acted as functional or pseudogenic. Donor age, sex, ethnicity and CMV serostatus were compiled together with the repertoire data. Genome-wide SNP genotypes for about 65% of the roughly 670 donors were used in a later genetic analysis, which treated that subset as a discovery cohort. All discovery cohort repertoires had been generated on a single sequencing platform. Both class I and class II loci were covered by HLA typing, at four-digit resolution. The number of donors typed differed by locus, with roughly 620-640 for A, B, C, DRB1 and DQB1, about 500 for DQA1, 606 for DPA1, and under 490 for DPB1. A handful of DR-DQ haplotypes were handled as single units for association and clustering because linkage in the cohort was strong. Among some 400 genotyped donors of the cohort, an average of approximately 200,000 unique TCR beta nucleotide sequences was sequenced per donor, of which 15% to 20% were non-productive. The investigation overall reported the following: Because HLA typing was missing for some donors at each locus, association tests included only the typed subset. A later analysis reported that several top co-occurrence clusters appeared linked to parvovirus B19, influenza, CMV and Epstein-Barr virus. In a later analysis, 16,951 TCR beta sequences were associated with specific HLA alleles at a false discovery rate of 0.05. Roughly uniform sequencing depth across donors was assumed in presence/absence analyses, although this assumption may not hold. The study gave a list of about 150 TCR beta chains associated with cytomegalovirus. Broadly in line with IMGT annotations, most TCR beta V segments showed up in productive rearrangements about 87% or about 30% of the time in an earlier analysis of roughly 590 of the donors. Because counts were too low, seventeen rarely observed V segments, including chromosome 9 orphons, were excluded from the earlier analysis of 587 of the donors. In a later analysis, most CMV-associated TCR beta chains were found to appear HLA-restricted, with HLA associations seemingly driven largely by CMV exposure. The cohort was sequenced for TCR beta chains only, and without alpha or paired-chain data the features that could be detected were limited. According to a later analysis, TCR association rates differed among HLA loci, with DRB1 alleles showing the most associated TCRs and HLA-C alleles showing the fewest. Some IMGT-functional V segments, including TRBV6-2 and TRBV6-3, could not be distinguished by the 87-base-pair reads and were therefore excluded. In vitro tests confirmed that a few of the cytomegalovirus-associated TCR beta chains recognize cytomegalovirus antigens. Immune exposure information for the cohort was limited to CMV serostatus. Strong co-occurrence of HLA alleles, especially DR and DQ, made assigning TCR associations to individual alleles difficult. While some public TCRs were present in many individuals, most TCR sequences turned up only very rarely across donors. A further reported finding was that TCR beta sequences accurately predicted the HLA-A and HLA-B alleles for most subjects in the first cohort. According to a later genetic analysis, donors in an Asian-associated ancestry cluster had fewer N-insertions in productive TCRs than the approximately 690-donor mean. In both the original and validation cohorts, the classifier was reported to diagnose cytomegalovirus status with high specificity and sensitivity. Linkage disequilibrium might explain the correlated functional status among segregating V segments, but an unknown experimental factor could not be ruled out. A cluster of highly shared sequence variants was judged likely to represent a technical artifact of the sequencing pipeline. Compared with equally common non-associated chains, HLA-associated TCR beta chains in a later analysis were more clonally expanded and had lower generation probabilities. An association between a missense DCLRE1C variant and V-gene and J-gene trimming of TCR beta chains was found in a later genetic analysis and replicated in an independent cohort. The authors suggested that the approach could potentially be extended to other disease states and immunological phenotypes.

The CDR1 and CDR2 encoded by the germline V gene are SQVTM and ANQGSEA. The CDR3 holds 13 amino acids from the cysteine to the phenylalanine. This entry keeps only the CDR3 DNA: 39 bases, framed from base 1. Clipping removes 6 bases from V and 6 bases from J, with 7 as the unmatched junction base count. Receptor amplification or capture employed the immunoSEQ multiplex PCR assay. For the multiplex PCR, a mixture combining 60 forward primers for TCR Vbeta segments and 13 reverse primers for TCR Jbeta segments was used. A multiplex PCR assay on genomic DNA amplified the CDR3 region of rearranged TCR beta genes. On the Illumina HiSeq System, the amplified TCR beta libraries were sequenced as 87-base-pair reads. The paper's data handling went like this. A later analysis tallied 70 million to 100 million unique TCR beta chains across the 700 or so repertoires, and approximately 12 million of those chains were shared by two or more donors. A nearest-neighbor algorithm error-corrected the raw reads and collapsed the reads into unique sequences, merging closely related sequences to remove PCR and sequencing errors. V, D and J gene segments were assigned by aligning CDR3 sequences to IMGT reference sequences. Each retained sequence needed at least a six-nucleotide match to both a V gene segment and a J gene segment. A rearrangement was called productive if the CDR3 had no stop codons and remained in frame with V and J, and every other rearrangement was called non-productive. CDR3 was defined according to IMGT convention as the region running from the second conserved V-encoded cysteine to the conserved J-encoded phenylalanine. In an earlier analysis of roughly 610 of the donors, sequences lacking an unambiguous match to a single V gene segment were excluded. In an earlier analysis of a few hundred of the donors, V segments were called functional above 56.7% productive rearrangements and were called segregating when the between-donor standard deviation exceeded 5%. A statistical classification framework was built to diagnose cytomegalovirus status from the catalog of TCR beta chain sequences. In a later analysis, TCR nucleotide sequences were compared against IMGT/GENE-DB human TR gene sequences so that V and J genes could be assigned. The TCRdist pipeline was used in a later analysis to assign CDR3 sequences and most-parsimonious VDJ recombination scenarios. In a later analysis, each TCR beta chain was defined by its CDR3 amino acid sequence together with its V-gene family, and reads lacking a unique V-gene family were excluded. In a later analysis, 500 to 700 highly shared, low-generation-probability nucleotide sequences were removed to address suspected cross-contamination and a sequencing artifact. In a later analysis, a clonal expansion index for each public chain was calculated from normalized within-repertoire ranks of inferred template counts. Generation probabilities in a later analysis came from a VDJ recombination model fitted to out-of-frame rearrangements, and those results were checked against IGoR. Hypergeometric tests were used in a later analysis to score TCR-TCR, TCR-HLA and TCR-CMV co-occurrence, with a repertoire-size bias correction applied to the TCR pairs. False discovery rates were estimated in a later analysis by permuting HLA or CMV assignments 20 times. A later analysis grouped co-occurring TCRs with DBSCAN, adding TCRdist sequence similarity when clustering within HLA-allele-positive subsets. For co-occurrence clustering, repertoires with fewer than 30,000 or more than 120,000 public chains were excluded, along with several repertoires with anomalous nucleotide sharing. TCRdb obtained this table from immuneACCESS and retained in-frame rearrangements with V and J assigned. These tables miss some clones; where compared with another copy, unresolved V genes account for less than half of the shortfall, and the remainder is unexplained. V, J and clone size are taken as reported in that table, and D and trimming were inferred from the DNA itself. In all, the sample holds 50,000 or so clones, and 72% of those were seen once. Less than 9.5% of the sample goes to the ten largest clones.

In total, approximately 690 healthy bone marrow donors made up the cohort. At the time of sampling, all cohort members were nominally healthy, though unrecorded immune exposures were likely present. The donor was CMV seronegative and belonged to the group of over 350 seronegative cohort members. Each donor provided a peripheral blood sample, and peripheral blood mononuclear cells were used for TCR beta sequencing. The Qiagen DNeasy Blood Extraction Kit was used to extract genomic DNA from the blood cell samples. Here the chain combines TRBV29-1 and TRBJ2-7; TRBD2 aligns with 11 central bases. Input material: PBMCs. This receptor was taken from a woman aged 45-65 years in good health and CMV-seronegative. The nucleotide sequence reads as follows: TGCAGCGTCCGCACTAGCGGGAGACGCGAGCAGTACTTC. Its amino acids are CSVRTSGRREQYF.